This T cell receptor (beta chain) was documented in a study of T cells in Graves' hyperthyroidism and ophthalmopathy (dated by TCRdb to about 2019). Background on the whole study: Peripheral blood samples were taken at initial diagnosis, before any treatment was given. A discovery cohort of about a hundred patients, 43 with Graves' ophthalmopathy and about 58 with stable Graves' hyperthyroidism, was used to find distinguishing TCR V-J signatures. Prospective prediction of ophthalmopathy was tested in an independent validation cohort of 18 to 20 hyperthyroidism patients and around 16 patients who later progressed to ophthalmopathy. The 75 to 100 discovery patients were randomly divided into training and test sets at a 7:3 ratio. In six Graves' hyperthyroidism patients, the study also compared T-cell repertoires from thyroid tissue with T-cell repertoires from blood. Following sampling, methimazole starting at 30 mg daily was given to hyperthyroidism patients, and high-dose intravenous methylprednisolone was given to ophthalmopathy patients. The paper describes TCR Vbeta CDR3 sequencing of 140 or so peripheral blood samples, made up of some 42 ophthalmopathy patients, over 70 hyperthyroidism patients and roughly 17 progressor patients. The paper's findings and limits, for the study overall: During validation, the model predicted progression to ophthalmopathy a median of approximately 6 months ahead of onset, with 70.59% sensitivity and 72% to 85% specificity. No statistical method was used to fix the sample size in advance, and group allocation was not hidden from the investigators. Ophthalmopathy was separated from stable hyperthyroidism by a 13 V-J signature model, with around 90% sensitivity and approximately 81% specificity obtained in cross-validation and 80%/75% obtained in testing. Most expanded thyroid clonotypes (frequency above 0.001) were also found in blood, which suggests that blood repertoires may mirror thyroid immune responses.

Stable Graves' hyperthyroidism was defined as no progression to ophthalmopathy during 18 months of follow-up. Hyperthyroidism patients were aged 18 to 65 years and newly diagnosed, with disease duration of less than 2 months. Any patient with an uncontrolled infection, another autoimmune disease, pregnancy or lactation was excluded. Diagnoses relied on clinical symptoms, serum thyroxine and TRAb, thyroid ultrasound and orbital computed tomography. PBMCs were separated from roughly 9.3 ml of fresh peripheral blood using Ficoll-Paque density gradient centrifugation. Trizol reagent was used to extract total RNA, and RNA quality was then checked on an Agilent 2100 Bioanalyzer. The TCR beta CDR3 regions were amplified from RNA transcripts. A first-round RT-PCR of the TCR CDR3 used the HTBI primer set with the Qiagen OneStep RT-PCR kit. The libraries were constructed in a second round of multiplex PCR and then size-selected and purified. Paired-end sequencing of the libraries was performed with 100 bp reads on an Illumina HiSeq2000. The authors' analysis ran thus. Raw data were processed with SOAPnuke, discarding reads with adapters, uncalled bases, mean Phred below 15, or no exact constant-primer or identifier match. High-quality paired reads were merged with COPE v1.2.5, and unique nucleotide sequences were defined as clonotypes. MiTCR v1.1 was used to align the clonotypes against IMGT TRBV, TRBD and TRBJ reference segments. The analysis was restricted to V-J combinations with a frequency above 0.0001, which together covered approximately 99% of the repertoires. A TCS score was defined as the ratio between F50 (clonal expansion) and ExV (chaos), using BLOSUM62-based TCRdist between CDR3 peptides within each V-J. Welch's t-statistics and random forest reduced just over 500 V-J features to 13, which were used in a naive Bayes classifier (R e1071). The raw public data were reprocessed by TCRdb itself: fastp quality trimming at Q25, MiXCR clonotype calling, in-frame beta chains only. Identical CDR3 protein sequences are pooled into one entry, listed with their most common genes and DNA. The V and J calls and clone size are TCRdb's, not the authors'. This sample lists roughly 420,000 distinct CDR3 sequences; 15% to 19% were detected once. Roughly 13% of the sample is in the top ten clones.

Turning to this clonotype: Its antigen is currently not known. No much larger clone exists at a distance of one base, and base qualities are not known.

CDR3 length: 14 amino acids, cysteine to phenylalanine. Only the CDR3 region is kept as DNA, spanning 42 bases read in frame from base 1. The germline V gene encodes CDR1 LNHDA and CDR2 SQIVND (reference sequence). The chain joins TRBV19 to TRBJ2-7, with TRBD2 perhaps the D gene, on 5 matching bases. Sequenced input: blood. The sequence came from a woman under 30 with Graves' hyperthyroidism. The DNA sequence follows: TGTGCGAAGCGGAGCAGGCGAAATCTCTACGAGCAGTACTTC. Translated, this gives CAKRSRRNLYEQYF.